The clone carrying this T cell receptor (beta chain) has a handful of counts. The target antigen is unknown. This sample was included in a study of CD8 T cells in ankylosing spondylitis. Researchers built TCR beta libraries using quantitative 5'-RACE with molecular barcodes. TCRdb reanalysed the 5' RACE reads using MiXCR and keeps one entry per CDR3 protein. Altogether 700,000 or so distinct CDR3 sequences are present, 15% to 20% being singletons, with the ten largest covering around 19%. Study results and limitations: Disease-linked clones reportedly concentrated significantly in matched ankylosing spondylitis synovial fluid. About 8 highly homologous variants formed a TCR beta motif that appeared characteristic of ankylosing spondylitis blood.

The CDR3 contains 14 residues. Looked up from germline, CDR1 is MNHEY and CDR2 is SVGAGI. V lost 3 bases and J 8 bases, leaving 14 bases between the germline ends. This TCR was recovered from a male donor with ankylosing spondylitis. The V and J genes are TRBV6-5 and TRBJ2-1, with D unclear. Sequenced sample: blood, either unsorted or a sorted T cell fraction (not recorded which). CDR3 residues: CASSYGPPGHEQFF. As DNA, the CDR3 is TGTGCCAGCAGTTATGGGCCTCCCGGCCATGAGCAGTTCTTC.